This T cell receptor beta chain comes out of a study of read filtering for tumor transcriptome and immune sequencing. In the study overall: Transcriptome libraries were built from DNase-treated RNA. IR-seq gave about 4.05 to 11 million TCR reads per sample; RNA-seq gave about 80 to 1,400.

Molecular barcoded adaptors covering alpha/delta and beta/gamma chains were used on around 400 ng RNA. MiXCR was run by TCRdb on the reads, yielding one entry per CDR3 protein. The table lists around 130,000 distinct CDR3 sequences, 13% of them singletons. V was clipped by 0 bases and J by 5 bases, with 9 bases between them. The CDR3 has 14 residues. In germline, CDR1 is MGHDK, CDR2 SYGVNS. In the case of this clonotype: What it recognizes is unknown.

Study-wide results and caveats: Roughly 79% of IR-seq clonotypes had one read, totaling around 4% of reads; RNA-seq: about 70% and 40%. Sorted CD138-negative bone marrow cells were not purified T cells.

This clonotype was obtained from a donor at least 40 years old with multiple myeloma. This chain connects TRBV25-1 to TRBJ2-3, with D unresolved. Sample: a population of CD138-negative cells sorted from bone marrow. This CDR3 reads CASSEYSSQDTQYF. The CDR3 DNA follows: TGTGCCAGCAGTGAATATAGTTCCCAAGATACGCAGTATTTT.